The following is a T cell receptor beta chain sequence with its context. This sample was taken from a study of blood T cell repertoires in COVID-19. TCRdb's copy holds only in-frame clones and misses some; the assay was immunoSEQ multiplex PCR. The table lists tens of thousands of clones, roughly nine tenths of them singletons, with about 1.6% in the top ten. V was shortened by 4 bases and J by 7 bases, with 10 bases between the two germline ends. The CDR3 is 13 amino acids. Per germline, CDR1 SGHDN and CDR2 FVKESK. The J gene is TRBJ2-2, the V gene TRBV14; no definite D call. This clonotype originated in a man aged 60-69 years with acute or convalescent COVID-19. Sequencing was performed on peripheral blood. The CDR3 here is CASSLMESGELFF. In DNA form, the CDR3 reads TGTGCCAGCAGCCTTATGGAGAGCGGGGAGCTGTTTTTT.